Below, 5 T cell receptor beta chains from the same sample are listed, as sequenced in a study of graft-versus-host responses after intestinal transplantation. Which antigens these TCRs recognize remains unknown. Method: immunoSEQ multiplex PCR; TCRdb's copy keeps in-frame clones and lacks some. The table shows approximately 33,000 clones, with 70% to 85% occurring only once. Sequences were derived from unstimulated CD8+ T cells sorted from spleen or lymph node cells, sampled before intestinal transplant. All receptors derive from a human donor who received an intestinal transplant.

This clone has just a few counts. In DNA, the CDR3 is TGTGCCAGCAGCCCGGACAGGGACCCTGGCTACACCTTC. This gives the protein CASSPDRDPGYTF. V gene TRBV5-4 combines with J gene TRBJ1-2, with 8 bases matching TRBD1. V was clipped by 4 bases and J by 7 bases; unmatched bases: 6. Germline CDR1 SGHNT, CDR2 YYREEE (reference sequence). CDR3 length: 13 amino acids.

This sequence joins TRBV5-1 and TRBJ2-7, with a weak D call TRBD2 (7 bases). The CDR3 totals 14 residues. Germline V gene data show CDR1 as SGHRS and CDR2 as YFSETQ. With 2 bases removed from V and 6 bases from J, the gap between germline ends came to 15 bases. The CDR3 sequence: CASSLRGGQGEQYF. The CDR3 region has the DNA TGCGCCAGCAGCTTAAGGGGGGGGCAAGGCGAGCAGTACTTC.

This chain uses TRBV7-9 with TRBJ1-3, with unresolved D. This CDR3 is 15 amino acids long. Deletions cut 1 base from V and 0 bases from J, with 7 bases between. Per germline, CDR1 SEHNR and CDR2 FQNEAQ (reference sequence). CDR3: CASSLGSPSGNTIYF. The CDR3, as DNA: TGTGCCAGCAGCTTAGGGAGCCCCTCTGGAAACACCATATATTTT.

This clone occurred a few times. The chain couples TRBV7-6 to TRBJ2-1, with 9 bases aligning to TRBD2. The CDR3 runs to 16 residues. Germline CDR1 SGHVS, CDR2 FNYEAQ. J was trimmed by 8 bases and V by 1 base; bases with no gene match: 9. The CDR3 loop is CASSLGGGRALDEQFF. In DNA, the CDR3 is TGTGCCAGCAGCTTAGGCGGCGGGAGGGCCTTAGATGAGCAGTTCTTC.

Only a few counts were recorded for this clone. V gene TRBV6-4 combines with J gene TRBJ2-1; 7 positions match TRBD2. Unmatched junction bases numbered 10, after V lost 3 bases and J lost 5 bases. The CDR3 is 16 amino acids. The germline V gene has CDR1 MRHNA and CDR2 SNTAGT. The DNA for the CDR3 is TGTGCCAGCAGTGATGAAGGCGGGGGTTCGAACAATGAGCAGTTCTTC. Translating it yields CASSDEGGGSNNEQFF.